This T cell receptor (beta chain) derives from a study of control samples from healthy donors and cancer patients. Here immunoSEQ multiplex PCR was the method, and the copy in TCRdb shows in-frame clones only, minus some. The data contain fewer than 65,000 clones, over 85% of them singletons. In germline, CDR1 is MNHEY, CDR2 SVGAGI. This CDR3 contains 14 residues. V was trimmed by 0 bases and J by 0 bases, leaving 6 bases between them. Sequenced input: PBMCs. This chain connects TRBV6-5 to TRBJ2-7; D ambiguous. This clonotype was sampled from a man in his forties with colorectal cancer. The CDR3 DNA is TGTGCCAGCAGTTACTCTCGCGCCTCCTACGAGCAGTACTTC. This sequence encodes CASSYSRASYEQYF.